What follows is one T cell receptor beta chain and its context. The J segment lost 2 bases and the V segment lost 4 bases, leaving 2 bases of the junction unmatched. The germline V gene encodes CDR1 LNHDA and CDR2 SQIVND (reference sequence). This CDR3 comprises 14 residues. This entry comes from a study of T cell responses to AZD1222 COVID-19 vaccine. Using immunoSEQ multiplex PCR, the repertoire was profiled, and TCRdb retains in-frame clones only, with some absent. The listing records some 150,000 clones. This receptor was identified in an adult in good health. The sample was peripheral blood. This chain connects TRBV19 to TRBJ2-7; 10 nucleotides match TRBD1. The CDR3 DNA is TGTGCCAGTAGTAGCGGACAGGGGGCCTACGAGCAGTACTTC. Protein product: CASSSGQGAYEQYF.